Below, 12 T cell receptor beta chains from the same sample are listed, as sequenced in a study of blood T cell repertoires in COVID-19. Produced via immunoSEQ multiplex PCR; TCRdb's table is partial and in-frame only. In the table there are fewer than 600,000 clones, about 91% of which are singletons. Material: peripheral blood. Every receptor here comes from a man aged 18 to 29 with COVID-19, enrolled during active disease.

The rearrangement joins TRBV19 to TRBJ2-3; D remains ambiguous. Germline-derived CDR1 and CDR2 are LNHDA and SQIVND (reference sequence). With 7 bases removed from V and 1 base from J, the gap between germline ends came to 12 bases. The CDR3 extends over 14 amino acids. CDR3 bases: TGTGCCAGTACCCCGCCGGCGGGCACAGATACGCAGTATTTT. This sequence encodes CASTPPAGTDTQYF.

This sequence joins TRBV13 and TRBJ2-3; D remains unclear. Germline V gene sequence: CDR1 PRHDT, CDR2 FYEKMQ (reference sequence). Trimming pared 4 bases from V and 5 bases from J, leaving 4 bases between. The CDR3 extends over 11 amino acids. CDR3 nucleotide sequence: TGTGCCAGCAGCTATAGAGATACGCAGTATTTT. It encodes CASSYRDTQYF. The variable domain in full, with the rest retrieved from reference TRBV13 and TRBJ2-3, is AAGVIQSPRHLIKEKRETATLKCYPIPRHDTVYWYQQGPGQDPQFLISFYEKMQSDKGSIPDRFSAQQFSDYHSELNMSSLELGDSALYFCASSYRDTQYFGPGTRLTVL.

The chain recombines TRBV5-1 with TRBJ2-2, with 9 bases identical to TRBD2. The junction had 4 bases not matched to a gene; V was cut back by 4 bases and J by 0 bases. The CDR3 runs to 16 residues. The V gene's germline CDR1 is SGHRS and CDR2 YFSETQ. CDR3 DNA sequence: TGCGCCAGCAGCCAAACTAGCGGGTCGAACACCGGGGAGCTGTTTTTT. Amino acids: CASSQTSGSNTGELFF. Looking up the rest from reference TRBV5-1 and TRBJ2-2 gives the full variable domain: KAGVTQTPRYLIKTRGQQVTLSCSPISGHRSVSWYQQTPGQGLQFLFEYFSETQRNKGNFPGRFSGRQFSNSRSEMNVSTLELGDSALYLCASSQTSGSNTGELFFGEGSRLTVL.

The chain employs TRBV27 and TRBJ2-3; TRBD2 agrees at 7 bases. CDR3 length: 16 residues. Germline loops: CDR1 MNHEY, CDR2 SMNVEV (reference sequence). Trimming cost V 3 bases and J 3 bases; bases outside gene matches: 9. The CDR3 sequence is CASSFRTYGGTDTQYF. Written as DNA, the CDR3 is TGTGCCAGCAGTTTCCGGACCTACGGGGGGACAGATACGCAGTATTTT.

The chain employs TRBV11-2 and TRBJ2-4; 8 bases fit TRBD2. The V gene's germline CDR1 is SGHAT and CDR2 FQNNGV. The length of the CDR3 is 15 residues. Trimming removed 5 bases from V and 14 bases from J; junction bases left unmatched: 17. CDR3 nucleotides: TGTGCCAGCAGCCACCCCACTAGCGGTGATTGGGGAGAGTACTTC. Its protein is CASSHPTSGDWGEYF.

V and J are TRBV18 and TRBJ1-1, with 8 bases identical to TRBD1. CDR1 is KGHSH and CDR2 is LQKENI in the germline V gene. The CDR3 extends over 16 amino acids. With V trimmed by 4 bases and J by 2 bases, 9 bases remained unmatched. The CDR3 protein is CASSLTGGRVNTEAFF. Here the CDR3 DNA reads TGTGCCAGCTCACTAACAGGGGGTAGGGTTAACACTGAAGCTTTCTTT.

A remark on this clone: Other DNA sequences of this sample code for an identical CDR3. This chain joins TRBV6-5 and TRBJ2-1; D is undetermined. Germline V gene data show CDR1 as MNHEY and CDR2 as SVGAGI. There are 12 residues in the CDR3. The V end lost 0 bases, the J end lost 7 bases, and 4 bases lay between the germline ends. The CDR3, as DNA: TGTGCCAGCAGTTACTCTAGAAATGAGCAGTTCTTC. Its translation: CASSYSRNEQFF.

V is TRBV7-6 and J is TRBJ2-2, with unresolved D. Trimming removed 5 bases from V and 5 bases from J, with 12 bases in between. Germline CDR1 SGHVS, CDR2 FNYEAQ. The CDR3 loop spans 14 amino acids. The CDR3 DNA is TGTGCCAGCAGCCCGGTGAGCCCAACCGGGGAGCTGTTTTTT. This codes for CASSPVSPTGELFF.

The rearrangement links TRBV30 to TRBJ2-7; 7 bases fit TRBD1. Germline values: CDR1 GTSNPN, CDR2 SVGIG (reference sequence). This CDR3 region has 15 residues. V lost 2 bases, J lost 2 bases, and 9 bases stayed unmatched. This chain's CDR3 is CAWSTGQIGAYEQYF. The CDR3 bases are TGTGCCTGGAGTACGGGACAGATTGGGGCCTACGAGCAGTACTTC.

There are a few counts of this clone. The CDR3 DNA reads TGTGCCAGCAGCAAAAAGGGAAAAGGGAAGGGGCACTTAGCCAAAAACATTCAGTACTTC. Translating it yields CASSKKGKGKGHLAKNIQYF. This sequence joins TRBV21-1 and TRBJ2-4; TRBD1, the table's D call, was not compared with the DNA. TRBV21-1 is designated a pseudogene. The CDR3 runs to 20 residues.

The rearrangement uses TRBV27 and TRBJ2-1; D not resolved. CDR3 length: 14 residues. Germline CDR1 is MNHEY and CDR2 is SMNVEV (reference sequence). Trimming took 5 bases from V and 3 from J, leaving 11 bases between them. The CDR3 here is CASSRLSLYNEQFF. CDR3 DNA: TGTGCCAGCAGTCGACTCTCGCTCTACAATGAGCAGTTCTTC.

The count of this clone is one. This chain joins TRBV19 and TRBJ2-7; D possibly corresponds to TRBD1 (5 bases). The CDR3 length is 15 residues. The ends were cut back, 1 base at V and 3 bases at J, with 13 bases in the middle. The germline V gene has CDR1 LNHDA and CDR2 SQIVND (reference sequence). CDR3 DNA: TGTGCCAGTAGTATAGGCCAGGGTACGGTCTACGAGCAGTACTTC. Protein sequence: CASSIGQGTVYEQYF.